The TCR beta chain under discussion was sequenced for a study of cytomegalovirus exposure and HLA in healthy donors. The length of the CDR3 is 15 residues. V was cut by 1 base and J by 1 base, with 11 bases left in between. The germline gives CDR1 LGHNA, CDR2 YSLEER. The PCR had 60 Vbeta and 13 Jbeta primers. TCRdb's copy holds only in-frame clones and misses some; the assay was immunoSEQ multiplex PCR. The sample records fewer than 250,000 clones, around 85% being singletons. The chain has TRBV4-3 and TRBJ2-7, with D maybe TRBD2 (5 bases). The sequence came from a man aged 18 to 35 in good health and CMV-seronegative. The specimen was PBMCs. The CDR3 protein is CASSQVLLGSYEQYF. The CDR3 coding sequence is TGCGCCAGCAGCCAAGTATTACTAGGATCCTACGAGCAGTACTTC.